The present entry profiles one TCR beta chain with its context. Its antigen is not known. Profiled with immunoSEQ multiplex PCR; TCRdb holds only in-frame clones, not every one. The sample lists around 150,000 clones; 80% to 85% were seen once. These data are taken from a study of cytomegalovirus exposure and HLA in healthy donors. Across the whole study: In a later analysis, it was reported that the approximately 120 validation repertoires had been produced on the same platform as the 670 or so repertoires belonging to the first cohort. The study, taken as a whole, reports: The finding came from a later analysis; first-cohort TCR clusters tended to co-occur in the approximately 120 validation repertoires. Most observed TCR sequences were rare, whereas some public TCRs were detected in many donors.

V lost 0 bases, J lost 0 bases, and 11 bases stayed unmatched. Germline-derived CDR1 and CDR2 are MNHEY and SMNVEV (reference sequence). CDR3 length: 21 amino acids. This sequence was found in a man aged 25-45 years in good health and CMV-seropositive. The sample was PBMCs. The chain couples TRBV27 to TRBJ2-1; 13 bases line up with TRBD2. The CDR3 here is CASSLSPGTSGAASSYNEQFF. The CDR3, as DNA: TGTGCCAGCAGTTTATCGCCCGGGACTAGCGGGGCCGCGAGCTCCTACAATGAGCAGTTCTTC.